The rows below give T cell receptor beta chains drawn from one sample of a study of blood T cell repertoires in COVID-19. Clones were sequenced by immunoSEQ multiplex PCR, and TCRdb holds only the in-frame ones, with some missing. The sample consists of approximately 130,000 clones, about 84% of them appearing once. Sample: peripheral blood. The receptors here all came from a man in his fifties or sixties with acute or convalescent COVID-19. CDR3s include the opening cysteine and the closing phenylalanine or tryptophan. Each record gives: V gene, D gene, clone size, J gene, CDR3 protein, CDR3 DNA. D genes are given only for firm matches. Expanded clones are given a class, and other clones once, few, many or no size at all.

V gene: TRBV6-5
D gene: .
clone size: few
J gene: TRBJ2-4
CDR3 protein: CASSEVASNIQYF
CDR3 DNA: TGTGCCAGCAGCGAGGTCGCCTCGAACATTCAGTACTTC

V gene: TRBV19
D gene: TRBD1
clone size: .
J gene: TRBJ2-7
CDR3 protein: CASSIAVGTGNYEQYF
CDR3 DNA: TGTGCCAGTAGTATCGCGGTTGGGACAGGGAATTACGAGCAGTACTTC

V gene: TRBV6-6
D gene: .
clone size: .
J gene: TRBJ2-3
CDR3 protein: CASSQSGDTQYF
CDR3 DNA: TGTGCCAGCAGCCAATCGGGGGATACGCAGTATTTT

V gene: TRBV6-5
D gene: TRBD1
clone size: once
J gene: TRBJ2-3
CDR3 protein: CASGFALTGPDTQYF
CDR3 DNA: TGTGCCAGCGGATTTGCTTTGACAGGGCCAGATACGCAGTATTTT

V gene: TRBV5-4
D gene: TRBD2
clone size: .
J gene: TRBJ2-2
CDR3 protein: CASSLQGARGLMGELFF
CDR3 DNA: TGTGCCAGCAGCTTGCAAGGTGCGCGGGGACTAATGGGGGAGCTGTTTTTT

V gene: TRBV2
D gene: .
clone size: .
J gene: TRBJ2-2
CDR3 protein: CASSDFEATEVAGELFF
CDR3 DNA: TGTGCCAGCAGTGACTTCGAGGCCACCGAGGTTGCGGGGGAGCTGTTTTTT

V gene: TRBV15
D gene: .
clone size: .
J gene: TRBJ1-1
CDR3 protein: CATSADGVVGVYNTEAFF
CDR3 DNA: TGTGCCACCAGCGCCGACGGGGTCGTGGGAGTTTATAACACTGAAGCTTTCTTT

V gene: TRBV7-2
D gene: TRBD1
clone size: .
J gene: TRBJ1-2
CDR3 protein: CASSLGGGVGYGYTF
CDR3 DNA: TGTGCCAGCAGCTTAGGAGGGGGCGTAGGCTATGGCTACACCTTC

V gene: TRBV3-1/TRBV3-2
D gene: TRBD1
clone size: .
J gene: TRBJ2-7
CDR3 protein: CASSQVSTGGGEQYF
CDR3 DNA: TGTGCCAGCAGCCAAGTCTCGACAGGGGGAGGTGAGCAGTACTTC

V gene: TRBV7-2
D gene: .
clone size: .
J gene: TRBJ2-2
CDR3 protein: CASSFYSGYTGELFF
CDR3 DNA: TGTGCCAGCAGCTTTTATAGCGGCTACACCGGGGAGCTGTTTTTT

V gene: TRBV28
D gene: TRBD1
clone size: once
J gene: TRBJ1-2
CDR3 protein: CASSDRGKGYGYTF
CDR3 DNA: TGTGCCAGCAGTGACAGGGGGAAAGGCTATGGCTACACCTTC

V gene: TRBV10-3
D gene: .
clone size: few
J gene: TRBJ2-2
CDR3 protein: CAISESTGMLFF
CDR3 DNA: TGTGCCATCAGTGAGTCGACAGGAATGCTGTTTTTT

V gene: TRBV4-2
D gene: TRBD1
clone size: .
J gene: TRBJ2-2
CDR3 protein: CASNGGQGNGELFF
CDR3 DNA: TGTGCCAGTAACGGGGGACAGGGGAACGGGGAGCTGTTTTTT

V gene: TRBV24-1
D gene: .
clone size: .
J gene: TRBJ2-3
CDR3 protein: CATSDHRTDYTDTQYF
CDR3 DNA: TGTGCCACCAGTGACCATCGGACAGATTACACAGATACGCAGTATTTT

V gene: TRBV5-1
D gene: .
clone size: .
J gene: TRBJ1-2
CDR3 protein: CASSPGVALPYGYTF
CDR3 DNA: TGCGCCAGCAGCCCGGGGGTCGCCCTCCCCTATGGCTACACCTTC

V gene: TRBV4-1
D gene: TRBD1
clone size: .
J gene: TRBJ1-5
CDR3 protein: CASSQVPTGDHSNQPQHF
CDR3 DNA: TGCGCCAGCAGCCAAGTCCCGACAGGGGACCATAGCAATCAGCCCCAGCATTTT

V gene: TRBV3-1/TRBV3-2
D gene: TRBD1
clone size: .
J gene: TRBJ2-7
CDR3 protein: CASSHGGQGVSYEQYF
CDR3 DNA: TGTGCCAGCAGCCATGGGGGACAGGGAGTTTCCTACGAGCAGTACTTC

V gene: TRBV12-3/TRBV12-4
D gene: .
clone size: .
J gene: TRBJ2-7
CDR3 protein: CASSFGYEQYF
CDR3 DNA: TGTGCCAGCAGTTTCGGCTACGAGCAGTACTTC

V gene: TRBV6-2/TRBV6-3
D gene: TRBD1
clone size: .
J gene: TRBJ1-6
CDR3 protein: CASSSGQVHNSPLHF
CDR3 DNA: TGTGCCAGCAGTTCCGGACAGGTTCATAATTCACCCCTCCACTTT